The T cell receptor beta chain under discussion was sequenced for a study of memory CD4+ T cells and cytomegalovirus serostatus. The wider study: Donors were healthy Belgian adults, 9 or 10 CMV seropositive and fewer than 30 seronegative.

Only in-frame clones appear in the TCRdb table, and some are missing; sequencing was by immunoSEQ multiplex PCR. Found here are 48,000 or so clones, over 75% of them singletons; the top ten hold roughly 0.76%. The sort gate was single viable CD3+CD4+CD8-CD45RO+ cells for memory CD4+ T cells. The V end was cut by 6 bases, the J end by 4 bases, with 9 bases between. Germline V gene lookup returns CDR1 MNHNY and CDR2 SVGAGI (reference sequence). The CDR3 is made up of 12 amino acids. The source material was memory CD4+ T cells from blood. This TCR came from an adult in good health and CMV-seronegative. J is TRBJ1-2 and V is TRBV6-6; D unresolved. CDR3 loop: CASSGVIYGYTF. In nucleotides, the CDR3 is TGTGCCAGCAGCGGGGTTATCTATGGCTACACCTTC.